Below, 5 T cell receptor beta chains from the same sample are listed, as sequenced in a study of blood T cell repertoires in COVID-19 (dated by TCRdb to 2019 to 2021). Libraries came from the immunoSEQ multiplex PCR assay. Entries here come from immuneACCESS through TCRdb and include only in-frame sequences with V and J called. Some clones fail to appear in such tables; in the studies checked, an unresolved V gene covers under half of the shortfall, and the cause of the remainder is unknown. The sample has fewer than 250,000 clones on record, roughly 84% of them singletons. Approximately 7% of the sample is taken by the ten largest. Sample: peripheral blood. These receptors all come from a woman aged 50 to 60 with acute or convalescent COVID-19.

V is TRBV4-1 and J is TRBJ2-3; TRBD1 matches 7 bases. Germline values: CDR1 MGHRA, CDR2 YSYEKL. V shed 3 bases, J shed 4 bases, and the junction held 10 bases outside the gene matches. CDR3 length equals 16 residues. The CDR3 reads CASSQEQGMGADTQYF. In nucleotides, the CDR3 is TGCGCCAGCAGCCAGGAACAGGGGATGGGCGCAGATACGCAGTATTTT.

The chain has TRBV9 and TRBJ1-3, with D maybe TRBD1 (6 bases). V gave up 4 bases and J gave up 3 bases, with 14 bases separating them. The CDR3 has 15 residues. The germline V gene has CDR1 SGDLS and CDR2 YYNGEE. DNA of the CDR3: TGTGCCAGCAGCCCCTTACAGGGTGGTGGAAACACCATATATTTT. As protein: CASSPLQGGGNTIYF.

The V call is TRBV9, the J call TRBJ2-3; 13 nucleotides align to TRBD2. Germline values: CDR1 SGDLS, CDR2 YYNGEE. This CDR3 has 16 residues. Trimming took 6 bases from V and 2 from J; bases not matched to a gene: 6. CDR3 in DNA: TGTGCCAGCACCCGGACTAGCGGGGGCTTCACAGATACGCAGTATTTT. This gives the protein CASTRTSGGFTDTQYF.

The rearrangement links TRBV10-1 to TRBJ2-1; D may be TRBD2 (5 bases). Germline V gene lookup returns CDR1 WNHNN and CDR2 SYGVQD (reference sequence). CDR3 size: 13 residues. V was cut by 4 bases and J by 7 bases, with 11 bases left in between. This CDR3 is CASSVTPGNEQFF. For the CDR3, the DNA is TGCGCCAGCAGTGTAACCCCGGGAAATGAGCAGTTCTTC.

This clone was observed a single time. The chain couples TRBV18 to TRBJ2-1; TRBD2 agrees at 9 bases. J lost 2 bases, V lost 0 bases, and 2 bases had no gene match. The CDR3 has 16 residues. The germline CDR1 and CDR2 sequences are KGHSH and LQKENI. The CDR3 DNA follows: TGTGCCAGCTCACCACCGGCGGGAGGGCCCTACAATGAGCAGTTCTTC. Its translation is CASSPPAGGPYNEQFF.